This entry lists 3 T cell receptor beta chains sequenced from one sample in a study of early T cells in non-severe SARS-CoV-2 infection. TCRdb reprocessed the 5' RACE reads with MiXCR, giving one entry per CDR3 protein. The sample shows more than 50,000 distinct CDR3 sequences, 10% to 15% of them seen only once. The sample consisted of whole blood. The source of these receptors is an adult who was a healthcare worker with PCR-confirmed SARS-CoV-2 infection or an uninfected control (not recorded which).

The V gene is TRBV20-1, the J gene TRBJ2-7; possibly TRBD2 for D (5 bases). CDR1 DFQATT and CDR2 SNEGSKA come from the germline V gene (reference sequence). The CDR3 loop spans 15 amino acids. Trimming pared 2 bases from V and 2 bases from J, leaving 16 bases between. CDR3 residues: CSARSRLNPAYEQYF. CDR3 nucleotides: TGCAGTGCTAGATCTAGACTAAATCCGGCCTACGAGCAGTACTTC.

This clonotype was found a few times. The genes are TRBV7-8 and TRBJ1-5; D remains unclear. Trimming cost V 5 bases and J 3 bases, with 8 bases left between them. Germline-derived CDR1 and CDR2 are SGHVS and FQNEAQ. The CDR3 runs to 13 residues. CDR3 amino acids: CASSPNSNQPQHF. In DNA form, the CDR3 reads TGTGCCAGCAGCCCCAACTCCAATCAGCCCCAGCATTTT.

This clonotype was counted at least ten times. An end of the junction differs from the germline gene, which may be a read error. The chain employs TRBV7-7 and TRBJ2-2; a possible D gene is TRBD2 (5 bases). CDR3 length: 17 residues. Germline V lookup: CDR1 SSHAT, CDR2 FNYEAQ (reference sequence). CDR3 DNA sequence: TGTGCTAGCAGCCATCTACCGGGAACGGGCGGCACCGGGGAGCTGTTTTTT. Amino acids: CASSHLPGTGGTGELFF.